Here is one TCR beta chain with its context. Its antigen is not known. The sample belongs to a study of cytomegalovirus exposure and HLA in healthy donors. Overall study results and limits: Both high specificity and high sensitivity reportedly marked the classifier's diagnosis of cytomegalovirus status. While the bulk of TCR sequences proved rare, some public TCRs turned up in many donors. Researchers catalogued around 150 TCR beta chains as cytomegalovirus-associated. In vitro data verified a few CMV-associated chains as specific for CMV antigens.

Data came from immunoSEQ multiplex PCR; TCRdb stores just in-frame clones and leaves some out. The repertoire holds roughly 240,000 clones, with around 87% as singletons. The receptor was isolated from a man aged 18 to 29 in good health and CMV-seronegative. Material: PBMCs.

The CDR3 loop reads CASSQERGGVGELFF. In nucleotides, the CDR3 is TGCGCCAGCAGCCAAGAACGGGGGGGCGTAGGGGAGCTGTTTTTT. The chain employs TRBV4-3 and TRBJ2-2; 8 bases match TRBD2. CDR3 length equals 15 residues. J gave up 8 bases and V 0 bases, and 5 bases lay outside the gene matches. Per the germline V gene, CDR1 is LGHNA and CDR2 is YSLEER.